This TCR beta chain was identified during a study of blood T cell repertoires in COVID-19. In the study overall: The origin of the acute and convalescent COVID-19 samples was the United States, Italy and Spain.

CDR1 and CDR2 (germline): SEHNR, FQNEAQ (reference sequence). This CDR3 region has 14 residues. Trimming cost V 5 bases and J 6 bases; bases outside gene matches: 6. TCRdb's table, derived via immunoSEQ multiplex PCR, lists solely in-frame clones and lacks some. Of about 210,000 clones listed, about 91% are singletons. V is TRBV7-9 and J is TRBJ2-3, with TRBD1 identical over 9 bases. The sample consisted of PBMCs or T cells enriched from blood (not recorded which). The TCR comes from a woman aged 40 to 50 with acute COVID-19. The CDR3 sequence is CASSLGQGRDTQYF. The CDR3 DNA sequence: TGTGCCAGCAGCCTAGGACAGGGGCGGGATACGCAGTATTTT.